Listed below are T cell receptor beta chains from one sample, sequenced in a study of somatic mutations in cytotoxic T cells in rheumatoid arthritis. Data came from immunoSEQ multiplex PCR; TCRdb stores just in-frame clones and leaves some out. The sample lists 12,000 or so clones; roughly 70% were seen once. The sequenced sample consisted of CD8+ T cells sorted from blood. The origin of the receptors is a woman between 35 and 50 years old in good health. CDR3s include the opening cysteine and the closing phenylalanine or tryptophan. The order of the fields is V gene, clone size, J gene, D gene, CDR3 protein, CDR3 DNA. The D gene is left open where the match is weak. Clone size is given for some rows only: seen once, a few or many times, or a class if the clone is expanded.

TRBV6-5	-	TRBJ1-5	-	CASRGVLGQPQHF	TGTGCCAGCAGGGGGGTGCTAGGTCAGCCCCAGCATTTT
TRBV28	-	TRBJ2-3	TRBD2	CATRGESTDTQYF	TGTGCCACCCGGGGGGAAAGCACAGATACGCAGTATTTT
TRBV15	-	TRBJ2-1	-	CATSRDSGSYNEQFF	TGTGCCACCAGCAGAGATAGCGGTTCCTACAATGAGCAGTTCTTC
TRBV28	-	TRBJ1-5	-	CASSSFREINQPQHF	TGTGCCAGCAGCTCTTTCAGGGAGATCAATCAGCCCCAGCATTTT
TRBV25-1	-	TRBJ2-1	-	CASIRGRVLDEQFF	TGTGCCAGCATTCGAGGGAGAGTATTGGATGAGCAGTTCTTC
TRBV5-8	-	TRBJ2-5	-	CASSFRFGIQETQYF	TGTGCCAGCAGCTTTAGGTTTGGGATCCAAGAGACCCAGTACTTC
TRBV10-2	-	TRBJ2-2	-	CASSRDSYTGELFF	TGCGCCAGCAGTCGAGACAGCTACACCGGGGAGCTGTTTTTT
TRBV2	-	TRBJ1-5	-	CASSEAGFGIGTPQHF	TGTGCCAGCAGTGAGGCAGGGTTCGGGATCGGTACGCCCCAGCATTTT
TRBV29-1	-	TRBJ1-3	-	CSVEDPGPPGNTIYF	TGCAGCGTTGAAGATCCAGGGCCTCCCGGAAACACCATATATTTT
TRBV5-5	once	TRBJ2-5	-	CASSLPDSGVETQYF	TGTGCCAGCAGCTTACCCGACTCAGGGGTCGAGACCCAGTACTTC
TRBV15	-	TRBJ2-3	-	CATSRDPDTQYF	TGTGCCACCAGCAGAGACCCAGATACGCAGTATTTT
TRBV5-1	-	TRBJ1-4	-	CASDGVNEKLFF	TGCGCCAGCGATGGGGTAAATGAAAAACTGTTTTTT
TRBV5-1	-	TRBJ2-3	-	CASSYRVGDTDTQYF	TGCGCCAGCAGCTACAGGGTTGGAGACACAGATACGCAGTATTTT
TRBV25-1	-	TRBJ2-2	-	CASSVGNTGELFF	TGTGCCAGCAGTGTAGGGAACACCGGGGAGCTGTTTTTT
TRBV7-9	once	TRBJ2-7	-	CASSLDSVEQYF	TGTGCCAGCAGCCTGGACAGCGTAGAGCAGTACTTC
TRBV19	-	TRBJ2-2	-	CASHHPTGELFF	TGTGCCAGTCACCATCCCACCGGGGAGCTGTTTTTT
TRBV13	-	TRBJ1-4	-	CASTRDADEKLFF	TGTGCCAGCACCCGGGACGCTGATGAAAAACTGTTTTTT
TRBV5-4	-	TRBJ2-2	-	CASSFSYSTGELFF	TGTGCCAGCAGCTTTTCTTATTCCACCGGGGAGCTGTTTTTT
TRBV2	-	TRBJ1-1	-	CASNWGPYTEAFF	TGTGCCAGCAATTGGGGCCCTTACACTGAGGCTTTCTTT
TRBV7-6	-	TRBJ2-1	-	CASSFLGNEQFF	TGTGCCAGCAGCTTTTTGGGGAATGAGCAGTTCTTC
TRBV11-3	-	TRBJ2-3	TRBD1	CASSQPGQGTNTQYF	TGTGCCAGCAGCCAACCGGGACAGGGGACGAATACGCAGTATTTT
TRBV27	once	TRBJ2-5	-	CASQLSRMLPETQYF	TGTGCCAGCCAACTAAGCAGGATGCTTCCGGAGACCCAGTACTTC
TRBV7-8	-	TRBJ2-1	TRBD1	CASSSGQGDEQFF	TGTGCCAGCAGCTCGGGACAGGGCGATGAGCAGTTCTTC
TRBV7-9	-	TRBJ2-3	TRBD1	CASSSGQGWDTQYF	TGTGCCAGCAGTTCAGGACAGGGCTGGGATACGCAGTATTTT
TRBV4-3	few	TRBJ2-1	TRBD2	CASSQDRLAGIPSYNEQFF	TGCGCCAGCAGCCAAGATAGGCTAGCGGGAATCCCTTCCTACAATGAGCAGTTCTTC